Listed below are T cell receptor beta chains from one sample, sequenced in a study of shared clonotypes between healthy human individuals. Libraries were prepared by immunoSEQ multiplex PCR; TCRdb keeps only in-frame clonotypes and omits some of them. Among 600,000 to 750,000 clones listed, around 90% were seen once. Material for sequencing was memory CD8+ T cells from PBMCs. The receptor set was obtained from a man between 18 and 29 years old in good health. Some clones in this sample may be carry-over from other donors' samples. Each CDR3 is given with its conserved first and last residue. D genes are given only for firm matches. Rows may omit the clone size; those that give it use once, few, many or a size class.

CSVEVPKRSYNEQFF,TGCAGCGTTGAAGTTCCTAAAAGGAGTTACAATGAGCAGTTCTTC,NA,TRBJ2-1,NA,TRBV29-1
CASSERQAVGQYF,TGTGCCAGCAGTGAGAGGCAGGCCGTGGGGCAGTACTTC,NA,TRBJ2-7,few,TRBV2
CASSLHGRGSDEQYF,TGTGCCAGCAGTTTGCACGGGAGGGGTAGTGACGAGCAGTACTTC,TRBD2,TRBJ2-7,NA,TRBV28
CASSQDPAGLNTEAFF,TGTGCCAGCAGCCAAGATCCCGCAGGGCTGAACACTGAAGCTTTCTTT,NA,TRBJ1-1,NA,TRBV4-2
CASSPTAGGIYEQYF,TGTGCCAGTAGCCCCACAGCGGGAGGGATATACGAGCAGTACTTC,TRBD2,TRBJ2-7,NA,TRBV19
CASSLRGQGIYETQYF,TGTGCCAGCTCACTCCGGGGACAGGGGATCTACGAGACCCAGTACTTC,TRBD1,TRBJ2-5,NA,TRBV18
CAIRDPYNMNTEAFF,TGTGCCATCAGGGATCCTTATAACATGAACACTGAAGCTTTCTTT,NA,TRBJ1-1,NA,TRBV10-3
CASSEGYRAGNTIYF,TGTGCCAGCAGTGAAGGCTACAGGGCGGGAAACACCATATATTTT,NA,TRBJ1-3,once,TRBV6-1
CASSLMTGPNYGYTF,TGTGCCAGCAGCTTAATGACAGGCCCAAACTATGGCTACACCTTC,NA,TRBJ1-2,NA,TRBV13
CASRPPLAGRFNNEQFF,TGTGCCAGCCGGCCTCCCCTAGCGGGACGATTTAACAATGAGCAGTTCTTC,TRBD2,TRBJ2-1,NA,TRBV7-9
CASSLSKREWYNEQFF,TGCGCCAGCAGCCTGTCAAAGCGGGAGTGGTACAATGAGCAGTTCTTC,TRBD2,TRBJ2-1,NA,TRBV4-1
CASSSETGGSGNTIYF,TGTGCCAGCAGCTCCGAGACCGGGGGCTCGGGAAACACCATATATTTT,NA,TRBJ1-3,once,TRBV4-2
CASSAEGGSYNEQFF,TGTGCCAGCAGCGCGGAGGGAGGCTCCTACAATGAGCAGTTCTTC,NA,TRBJ2-1,few,TRBV9
CASSLGGTAYEQYF,TGCGCCAGCAGCTTGGGTGGGACAGCCTACGAGCAGTACTTC,TRBD1,TRBJ2-7,NA,TRBV5-1
CASSFRVGGETQYF,TGTGCCAGCAGCTTCAGGGTAGGGGGGGAGACCCAGTACTTC,NA,TRBJ2-5,NA,TRBV7-9
CASSAGASGDTQYF,TGTGCCAGCAGCGCGGGCGCTTCAGGGGATACGCAGTATTTT,NA,TRBJ2-3,NA,TRBV9
CASSLLQGTLSGTNEKLFF,TGTGCCAGCAGCCTCCTACAGGGGACGCTATCCGGGACTAATGAAAAACTGTTTTTT,TRBD1,TRBJ1-4,NA,TRBV7-8
CASSVVRAGVSGELFF,TGTGCCAGCAGCGTAGTTAGAGCGGGAGTGTCCGGGGAGCTGTTTTTT,TRBD2,TRBJ2-2,NA,TRBV9
CASSPRSGTQYF,TGTGCCAGCAGCCCCCGCTCAGGGACCCAGTACTTC,NA,TRBJ2-5,NA,TRBV11-2
CASSRDSPYEQYF,TGTGCCAGCAGCAGGGACAGCCCCTACGAGCAGTACTTC,TRBD1,TRBJ2-7,NA,TRBV27
CAWLTWTDVYGGYTF,TGTGCCTGGTTAACCTGGACGGACGTATATGGCGGCTACACCTTC,NA,TRBJ1-2,NA,TRBV30
CASSLSGASYNEQFF,TGTGCCAGCAGCCTTAGCGGGGCCTCCTACAATGAGCAGTTCTTC,TRBD2,TRBJ2-1,NA,TRBV7-6
CASSGGSLNSYEQFF,TGTGCCAGCAGCGGTGGCTCCCTTAACAGTTATGAGCAGTTCTTC,NA,TRBJ2-1,NA,TRBV9
CASRPGLAAYNEQFF,TGTGCCAGCAGGCCAGGACTAGCGGCCTACAATGAGCAGTTCTTC,TRBD2,TRBJ2-1,once,TRBV6-5
CASRLGQTEAFF,TGTGCCAGCAGGCTCGGACAAACTGAAGCTTTCTTT,NA,TRBJ1-1,NA,TRBV6-6
CASSLELAASYEQYF,TGTGCCAGCAGTTTGGAATTAGCGGCCTCCTACGAGCAGTACTTC,NA,TRBJ2-7,NA,TRBV28
CASSLQGNPGELFF,TGTGCCAGCAGCTTGCAAGGGAATCCCGGGGAGCTGTTTTTT,NA,TRBJ2-2,NA,TRBV5-8
CASSLSGQGQEANYGYTF,TGTGCCAGCAGTTTATCCGGACAGGGCCAGGAGGCTAACTATGGCTACACCTTC,TRBD1,TRBJ1-2,NA,TRBV27
CASNIGQGQEGTQYF,TGCGCCAGCAATATCGGACAGGGTCAGGAGGGTACGCAGTATTTT,TRBD1,TRBJ2-3,NA,TRBV10-2
CASSLQGDAYEQYF,TGTGCCAGCAGCCTCCAGGGAGACGCCTACGAGCAGTACTTC,NA,TRBJ2-7,NA,TRBV28
CASSLDSYEQHF,TGTGCCAGCAGCCTGGACTCCTACGAGCAGCACTTC,NA,TRBJ2-7,NA,TRBV6-6
CASSLFEEQFF,TGTGCCAGCAGCTTATTCGAGGAGCAGTTCTTC,NA,TRBJ2-1,once,TRBV7-9
CASSLLGAERYEQYF,TGTGCCAGCAGCCTCCTCGGGGCAGAGAGATACGAGCAGTACTTC,NA,TRBJ2-7,NA,TRBV7-8
CASSLDWTINEQFF,TGTGCCAGCAGCTTAGATTGGACTATCAATGAGCAGTTCTTC,NA,TRBJ2-1,NA,TRBV7-6
CASSPLDNFYNEQFF,TGTGCCAGCTCACCCTTGGATAATTTCTACAATGAGCAGTTCTTC,NA,TRBJ2-1,NA,TRBV18
CASSQWGAPPQRTYEQYF,TGTGCCAGCAGCCAATGGGGGGCTCCGCCCCAGCGCACCTACGAGCAGTACTTC,NA,TRBJ2-7,NA,TRBV16
CASFNRRTEAFF,TGTGCCAGCTTCAACCGACGGACTGAAGCTTTCTTT,NA,TRBJ1-1,few,TRBV27
CASSQAAGYEQYF,TGCGCCAGCAGCCAAGCCGCTGGTTACGAGCAGTACTTC,NA,TRBJ2-7,NA,TRBV4-1
CASSAPSSYEQYF,TGTGCCAGCAGCGCCCCTAGCTCCTACGAGCAGTACTTC,NA,TRBJ2-7,NA,TRBV21-1
CASSEFSGINQPQHF,TGCGCCAGCAGTGAGTTTTCAGGAATCAATCAGCCCCAGCATTTT,NA,TRBJ1-5,NA,TRBV10-2
CASSARDHLFEQYF,TGTGCCAGCAGTGCCCGGGACCACCTCTTCGAGCAGTACTTC,NA,TRBJ2-7,NA,TRBV6-5
CSVGQVNTGELFF,TGCAGCGTTGGGCAGGTTAACACCGGGGAGCTGTTTTTT,NA,TRBJ2-2,once,TRBV29-1
CASSLGRAVTGELFF,TGTGCCAGCAGCCTGGGGCGGGCTGTGACCGGGGAGCTGTTTTTT,NA,TRBJ2-2,NA,TRBV5-4
CASSWRDTEAFF,TGTGCCAGCAGCTGGCGGGACACTGAAGCTTTCTTT,NA,TRBJ1-1,few,TRBV5-6
CASSYGGGVGYTF,TGTGCCAGCAGTTATGGGGGGGGCGTAGGCTACACCTTC,NA,TRBJ1-2,NA,TRBV6-5
CSVAQPRLNLKNEQFF,TGCAGCGTTGCCCAGCCCCGTCTTAACCTCAAAAATGAGCAGTTCTTC,NA,TRBJ2-1,NA,TRBV29-1
CASRGGLETQYF,TGTGCCAGCAGGGGGGGGTTAGAGACCCAGTACTTC,TRBD2,TRBJ2-5,NA,TRBV27
CASSEAAFSGANVLTF,TGTGCCAGCAGCGAAGCGGCTTTCTCTGGGGCCAACGTCCTGACTTTC,NA,TRBJ2-6,NA,TRBV7-8
CASSLDRGTGANVLTF,TGTGCCAGCAGCTTAGACAGGGGCACTGGGGCCAACGTCCTGACTTTC,NA,TRBJ2-6,NA,TRBV11-3
CASKYIGVGYGYTF,TGTGCCAGCAAATACATAGGCGTCGGCTATGGCTACACCTTC,NA,TRBJ1-2,NA,TRBV28